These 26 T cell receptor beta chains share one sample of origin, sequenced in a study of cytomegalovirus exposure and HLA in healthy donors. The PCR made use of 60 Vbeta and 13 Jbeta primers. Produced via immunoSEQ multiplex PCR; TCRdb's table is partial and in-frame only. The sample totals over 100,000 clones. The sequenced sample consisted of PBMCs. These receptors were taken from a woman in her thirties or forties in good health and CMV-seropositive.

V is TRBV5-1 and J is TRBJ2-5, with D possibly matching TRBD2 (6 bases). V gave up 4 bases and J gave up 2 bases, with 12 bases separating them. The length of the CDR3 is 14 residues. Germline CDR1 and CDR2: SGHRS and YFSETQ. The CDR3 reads CASSGGLPQETQYF. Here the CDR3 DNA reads TGCGCCAGCAGCGGGGGACTCCCTCAAGAGACCCAGTACTTC.

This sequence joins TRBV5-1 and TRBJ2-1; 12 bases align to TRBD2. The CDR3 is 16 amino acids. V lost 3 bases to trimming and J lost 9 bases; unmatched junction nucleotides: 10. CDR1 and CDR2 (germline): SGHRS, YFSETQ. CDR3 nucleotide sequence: TGCGCCAGCAGCTGGAATGGACTAGCGGGGATGGGTGAGCAGTTCTTC. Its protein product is CASSWNGLAGMGEQFF.

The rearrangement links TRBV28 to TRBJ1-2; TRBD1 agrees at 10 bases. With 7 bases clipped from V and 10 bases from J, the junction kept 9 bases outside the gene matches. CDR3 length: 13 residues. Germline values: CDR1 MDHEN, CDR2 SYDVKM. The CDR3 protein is CASTRQGADSYTF. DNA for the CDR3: TGTGCCAGCACCCGACAGGGGGCCGACTCCTACACCTTC.

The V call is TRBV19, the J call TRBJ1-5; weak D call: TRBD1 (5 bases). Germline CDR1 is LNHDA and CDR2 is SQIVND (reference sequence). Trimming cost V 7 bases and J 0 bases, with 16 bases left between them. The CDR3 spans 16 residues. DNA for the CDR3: TGTGCCAGTATAGCTTCAGGGTTAGGTAGCAATCAGCCCCAGCATTTT. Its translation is CASIASGLGSNQPQHF.

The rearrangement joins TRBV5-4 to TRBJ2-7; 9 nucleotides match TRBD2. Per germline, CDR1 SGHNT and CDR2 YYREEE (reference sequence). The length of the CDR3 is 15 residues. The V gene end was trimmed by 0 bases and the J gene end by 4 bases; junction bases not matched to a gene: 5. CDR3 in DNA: TGTGCCAGCAGCTTGGATCTAGCGGGACGGTACGAGCAGTACTTC. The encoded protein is CASSLDLAGRYEQYF.

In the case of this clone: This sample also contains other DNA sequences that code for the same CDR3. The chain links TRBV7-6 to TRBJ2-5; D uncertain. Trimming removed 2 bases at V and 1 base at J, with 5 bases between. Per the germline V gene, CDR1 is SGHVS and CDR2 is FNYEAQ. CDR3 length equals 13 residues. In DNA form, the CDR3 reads TGTGCCAGCAGCTTATTAGTCCAAGAGACCCAGTACTTC. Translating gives CASSLLVQETQYF.

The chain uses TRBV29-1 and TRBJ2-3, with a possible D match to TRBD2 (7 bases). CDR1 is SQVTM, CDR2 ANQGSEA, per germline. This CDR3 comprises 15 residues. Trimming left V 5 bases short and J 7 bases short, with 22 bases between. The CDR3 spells CSVRGGGGGTYTQYF. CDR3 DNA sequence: TGCAGCGTTAGGGGAGGGGGAGGAGGCACTTATACGCAGTATTTT.

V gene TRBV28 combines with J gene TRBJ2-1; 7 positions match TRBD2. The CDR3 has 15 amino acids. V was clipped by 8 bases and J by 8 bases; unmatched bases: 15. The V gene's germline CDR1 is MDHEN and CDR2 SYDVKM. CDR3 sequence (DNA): TGTGCCAGCGGAAAGACTAGCTTCCCCAACCATGAGCAGTTCTTC. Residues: CASGKTSFPNHEQFF.

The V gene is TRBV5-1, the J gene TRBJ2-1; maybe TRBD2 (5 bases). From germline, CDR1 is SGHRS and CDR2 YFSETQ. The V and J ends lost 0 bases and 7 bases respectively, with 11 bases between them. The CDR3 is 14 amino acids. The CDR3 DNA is TGCGCCAGCAGCTTGGGAGGGCAGCCTAATGAGCAGTTCTTC. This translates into CASSLGGQPNEQFF.

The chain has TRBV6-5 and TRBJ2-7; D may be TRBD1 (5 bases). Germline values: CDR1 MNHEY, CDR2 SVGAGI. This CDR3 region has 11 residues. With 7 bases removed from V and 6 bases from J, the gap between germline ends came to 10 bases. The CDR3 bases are TGTGCCAGCACAGGGCCCGGCGAGCAGTACTTC. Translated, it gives CASTGPGEQYF.

The CDR3 region has the DNA TGTGCCAGCAGCTTTATTCGGAGGAACACTGAAGCTTTCTTT. Protein sequence: CASSFIRRNTEAFF. The V and J genes are TRBV5-6 and TRBJ1-1; no clear D. Looked up from germline, CDR1 is SGHDT and CDR2 is YYEEEE. The CDR3 has 14 residues. V dropped 2 bases and J dropped 1 base, with 9 bases sitting between them.

DNA of the CDR3: TGTGCCAGTAGTCCCATACACAGCAGTCTTAACTATGGCTACACCTTC. Residues: CASSPIHSSLNYGYTF. The chain carries TRBV19 and TRBJ1-2; no reliable D call. CDR1 and CDR2 from the germline V gene are LNHDA and SQIVND (reference sequence). V lost 5 bases and J lost 1, with 17 bases in between. The CDR3 loop spans 16 amino acids.

CDR3 sequence reads: CATSPGGAGGGGELFF. CDR3 sequence (DNA): TGTGCCACCAGCCCAGGGGGAGCGGGAGGTGGCGGGGAGCTGTTTTTT. The chain carries TRBV15 and TRBJ2-2; TRBD2 agrees at 9 bases. Germline V gives CDR1 LNHNV, CDR2 YYDKDF (reference sequence). The CDR3 totals 16 residues. Trimming cost V 5 bases and J 7 bases; bases outside gene matches: 11.

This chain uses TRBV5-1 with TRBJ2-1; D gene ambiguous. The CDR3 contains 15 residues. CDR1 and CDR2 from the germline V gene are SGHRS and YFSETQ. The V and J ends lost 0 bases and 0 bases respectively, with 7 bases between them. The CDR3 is CASSLDLSSYNEQFF. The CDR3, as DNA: TGCGCCAGCAGCTTGGACTTAAGCTCCTACAATGAGCAGTTCTTC.

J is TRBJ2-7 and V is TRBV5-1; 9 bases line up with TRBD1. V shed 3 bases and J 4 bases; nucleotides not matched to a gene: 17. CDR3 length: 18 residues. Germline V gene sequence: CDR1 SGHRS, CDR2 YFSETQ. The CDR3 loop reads CASSSQTGGTQRLYEQYF. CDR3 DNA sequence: TGCGCCAGCAGCTCTCAGACAGGGGGGACGCAGCGGTTATACGAGCAGTACTTC.

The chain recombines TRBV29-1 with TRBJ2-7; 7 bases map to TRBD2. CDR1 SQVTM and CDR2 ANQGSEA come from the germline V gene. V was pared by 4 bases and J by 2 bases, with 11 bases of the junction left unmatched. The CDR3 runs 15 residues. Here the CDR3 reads CSVVGEGRDPYEQYF. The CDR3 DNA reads TGCAGCGTTGTTGGGGAAGGGAGGGATCCCTACGAGCAGTACTTC.

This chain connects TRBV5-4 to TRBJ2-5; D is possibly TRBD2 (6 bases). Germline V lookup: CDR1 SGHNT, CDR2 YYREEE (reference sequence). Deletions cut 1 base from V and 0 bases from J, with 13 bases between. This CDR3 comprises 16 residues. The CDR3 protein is CASSLPGAKYQETQYF. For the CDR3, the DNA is TGTGCCAGCAGCTTGCCGGGAGCTAAGTACCAAGAGACCCAGTACTTC.

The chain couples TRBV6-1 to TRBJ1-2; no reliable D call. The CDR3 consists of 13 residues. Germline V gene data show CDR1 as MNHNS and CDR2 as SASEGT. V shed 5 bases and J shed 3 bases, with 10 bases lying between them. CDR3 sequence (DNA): TGTGCCAGCAGTCCACCGTCGGACTATGGCTACACCTTC. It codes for CASSPPSDYGYTF.

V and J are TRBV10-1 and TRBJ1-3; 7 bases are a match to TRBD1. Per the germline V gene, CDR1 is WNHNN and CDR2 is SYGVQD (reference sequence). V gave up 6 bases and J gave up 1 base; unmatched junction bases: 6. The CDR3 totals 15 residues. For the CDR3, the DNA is TGCGCCAGCAGCTCGGGACAGACATCTGGAAACACCATATATTTT. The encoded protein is CASSSGQTSGNTIYF.

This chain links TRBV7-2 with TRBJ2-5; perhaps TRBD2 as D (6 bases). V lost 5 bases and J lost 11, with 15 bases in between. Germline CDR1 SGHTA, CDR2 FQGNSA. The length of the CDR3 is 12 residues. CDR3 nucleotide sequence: TGTGCCAGCAGCGGGAGGTTTGGTGAGCAGTACTTC. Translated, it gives CASSGRFGEQYF.

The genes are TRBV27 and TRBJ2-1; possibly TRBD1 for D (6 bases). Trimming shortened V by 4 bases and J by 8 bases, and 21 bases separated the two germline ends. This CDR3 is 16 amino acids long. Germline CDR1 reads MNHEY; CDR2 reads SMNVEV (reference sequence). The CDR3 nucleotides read TGTGCCAGCAGTTCGTATCCTTCAGGGGTAAAGGATGAGCAGTTCTTC. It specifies CASSSYPSGVKDEQFF.

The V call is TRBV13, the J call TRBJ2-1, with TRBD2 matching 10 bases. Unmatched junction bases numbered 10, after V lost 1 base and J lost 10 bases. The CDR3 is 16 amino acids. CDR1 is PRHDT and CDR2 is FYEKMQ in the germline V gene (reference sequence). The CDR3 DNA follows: TGTGCCAGCAGCTTAGAGGCTAGCGGGGGTTTTGGCGAGCAGTTCTTC. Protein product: CASSLEASGGFGEQFF.

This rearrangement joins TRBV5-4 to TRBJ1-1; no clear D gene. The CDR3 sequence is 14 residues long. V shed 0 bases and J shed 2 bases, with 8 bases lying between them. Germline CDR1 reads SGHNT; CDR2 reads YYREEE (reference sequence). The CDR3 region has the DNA TGTGCCAGCAGCTTGGGTATGAGAAACACTGAAGCTTTCTTT. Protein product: CASSLGMRNTEAFF.

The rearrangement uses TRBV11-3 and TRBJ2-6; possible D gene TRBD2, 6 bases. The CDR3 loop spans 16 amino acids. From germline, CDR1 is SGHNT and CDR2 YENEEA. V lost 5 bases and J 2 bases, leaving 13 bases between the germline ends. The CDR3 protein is CASSQTSGAGANVLTF. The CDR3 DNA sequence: TGTGCCAGCAGCCAGACTTCGGGGGCTGGGGCCAACGTCCTGACTTTC.

CDR3 protein: CASSSAGRMGNYGYTF. CDR3 coding DNA: TGTGCCAGCAGTTCGGCGGGGAGGATGGGGAACTATGGCTACACCTTC. V is TRBV28 and J is TRBJ1-2; D not certain. This CDR3 contains 16 residues. The germline V gene has CDR1 MDHEN and CDR2 SYDVKM. V lost 4 bases and J 2 bases, leaving 17 bases between the germline ends.

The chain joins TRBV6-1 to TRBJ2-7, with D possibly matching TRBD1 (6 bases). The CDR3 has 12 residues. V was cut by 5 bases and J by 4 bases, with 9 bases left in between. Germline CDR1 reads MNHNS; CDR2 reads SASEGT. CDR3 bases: TGTGCCAGCAGTTCACAGGGATACGAGCAGTACTTC. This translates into CASSSQGYEQYF.